This T cell receptor beta chain was sequenced for a study of T-cell reconstitution after alpha-beta-depleted transplantation in children. Study observations and caveats: At day 60, the high TCRbeta diversity found in some patients originated from recipient T cells and thymic progenitors that had survived. About two months after transplant, alpha-beta T cells reportedly came from several hundred expanded graft clones. One year post-transplant, T-cell counts and diversity were largely derived from T cells produced anew.

V was pared by 8 bases and J by 9 bases, with 15 bases of the junction left unmatched. This CDR3 contains 15 residues. Preparation of the TCRbeta library was carried out with unique molecular identifiers. TCRdb itself ran the PCR reads through MiXCR, one entry per CDR3 protein. The sample contains approximately 980,000 distinct CDR3 sequences, about 29% of which appear only once. A remark on this clonotype: Antigen unknown.

The specimen comprised PBMCs, mostly from graft donor cells, sampled 360 days after TCRalphabeta/CD19-depleted stem cell transplant. The V and J genes are TRBV12-3 or TRBV12-4 and TRBJ2-1, with 8 positions matching TRBD2. The origin of this receptor is a boy less than two years old who had a stem cell transplant for SCID, so the T cells may come from the graft donor. CDR3 nucleotides: TGTGCCAGCGCCATAAGACTAGCGAAAGTTGGTGAGCAGTTCTTC. Translated, it gives CASAIRLAKVGEQFF.